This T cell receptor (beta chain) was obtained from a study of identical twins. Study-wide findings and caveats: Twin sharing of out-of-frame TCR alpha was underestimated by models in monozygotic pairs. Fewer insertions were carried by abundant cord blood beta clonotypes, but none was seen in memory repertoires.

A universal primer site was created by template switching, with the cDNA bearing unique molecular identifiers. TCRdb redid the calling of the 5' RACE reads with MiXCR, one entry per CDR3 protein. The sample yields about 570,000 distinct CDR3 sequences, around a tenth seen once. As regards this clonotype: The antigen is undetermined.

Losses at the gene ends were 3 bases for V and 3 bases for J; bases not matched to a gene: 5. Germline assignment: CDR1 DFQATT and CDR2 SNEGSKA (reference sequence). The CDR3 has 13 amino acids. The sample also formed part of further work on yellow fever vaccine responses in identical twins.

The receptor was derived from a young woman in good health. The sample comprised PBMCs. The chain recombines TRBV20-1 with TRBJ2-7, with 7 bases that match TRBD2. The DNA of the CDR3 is TGCAGTGCTAGTGGGACTAAAAACTACGAGCAGTACTTC. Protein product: CSASGTKNYEQYF.